The present T cell receptor beta chain was sequenced within a study of CXCR3-negative and CXCR3-positive naive CD8 T cells. This CDR3 comprises 11 residues. Germline V gives CDR1 SGHAT, CDR2 FQNNGV. General study points: CXCR3-negative naive cells had less hydrophobic TRB CDR3s than did CXCR3-positive naive cells. High diversity, comparable across both naive subsets, contrasted with much lower diversity in memory CD8+ cells. Memory, not naive, CXCR3-negative and CXCR3-positive cells differed in TRBV-TRBJ usage.

Details on this clonotype: Its matching antigen is unknown.

Libraries of TRB cDNA were made by 5' RACE and carried UMIs. Following a re-call of the 5' RACE reads, TCRdb has one entry per CDR3 protein and lacks DNA. This table holds approximately 130,000 distinct CDR3 sequences. Subsets of CD8+ T cells were each sorted in triplicate at around 320,000 cells apiece. The sequenced material came from naive CXCR3+ CD8+ T cells from blood. Noted subset: CD45RO-CCR7+CD27+CD95- naive CD8+ T cells expressing CXCR3 (TNR3+). This clonotype was sampled from a human donor in good health. Some clones in this sample may be carry-over from other donors' samples. The chain is built from TRBV11-2 and TRBJ2-5. The CDR3 sequence: CASSSGETQYF.